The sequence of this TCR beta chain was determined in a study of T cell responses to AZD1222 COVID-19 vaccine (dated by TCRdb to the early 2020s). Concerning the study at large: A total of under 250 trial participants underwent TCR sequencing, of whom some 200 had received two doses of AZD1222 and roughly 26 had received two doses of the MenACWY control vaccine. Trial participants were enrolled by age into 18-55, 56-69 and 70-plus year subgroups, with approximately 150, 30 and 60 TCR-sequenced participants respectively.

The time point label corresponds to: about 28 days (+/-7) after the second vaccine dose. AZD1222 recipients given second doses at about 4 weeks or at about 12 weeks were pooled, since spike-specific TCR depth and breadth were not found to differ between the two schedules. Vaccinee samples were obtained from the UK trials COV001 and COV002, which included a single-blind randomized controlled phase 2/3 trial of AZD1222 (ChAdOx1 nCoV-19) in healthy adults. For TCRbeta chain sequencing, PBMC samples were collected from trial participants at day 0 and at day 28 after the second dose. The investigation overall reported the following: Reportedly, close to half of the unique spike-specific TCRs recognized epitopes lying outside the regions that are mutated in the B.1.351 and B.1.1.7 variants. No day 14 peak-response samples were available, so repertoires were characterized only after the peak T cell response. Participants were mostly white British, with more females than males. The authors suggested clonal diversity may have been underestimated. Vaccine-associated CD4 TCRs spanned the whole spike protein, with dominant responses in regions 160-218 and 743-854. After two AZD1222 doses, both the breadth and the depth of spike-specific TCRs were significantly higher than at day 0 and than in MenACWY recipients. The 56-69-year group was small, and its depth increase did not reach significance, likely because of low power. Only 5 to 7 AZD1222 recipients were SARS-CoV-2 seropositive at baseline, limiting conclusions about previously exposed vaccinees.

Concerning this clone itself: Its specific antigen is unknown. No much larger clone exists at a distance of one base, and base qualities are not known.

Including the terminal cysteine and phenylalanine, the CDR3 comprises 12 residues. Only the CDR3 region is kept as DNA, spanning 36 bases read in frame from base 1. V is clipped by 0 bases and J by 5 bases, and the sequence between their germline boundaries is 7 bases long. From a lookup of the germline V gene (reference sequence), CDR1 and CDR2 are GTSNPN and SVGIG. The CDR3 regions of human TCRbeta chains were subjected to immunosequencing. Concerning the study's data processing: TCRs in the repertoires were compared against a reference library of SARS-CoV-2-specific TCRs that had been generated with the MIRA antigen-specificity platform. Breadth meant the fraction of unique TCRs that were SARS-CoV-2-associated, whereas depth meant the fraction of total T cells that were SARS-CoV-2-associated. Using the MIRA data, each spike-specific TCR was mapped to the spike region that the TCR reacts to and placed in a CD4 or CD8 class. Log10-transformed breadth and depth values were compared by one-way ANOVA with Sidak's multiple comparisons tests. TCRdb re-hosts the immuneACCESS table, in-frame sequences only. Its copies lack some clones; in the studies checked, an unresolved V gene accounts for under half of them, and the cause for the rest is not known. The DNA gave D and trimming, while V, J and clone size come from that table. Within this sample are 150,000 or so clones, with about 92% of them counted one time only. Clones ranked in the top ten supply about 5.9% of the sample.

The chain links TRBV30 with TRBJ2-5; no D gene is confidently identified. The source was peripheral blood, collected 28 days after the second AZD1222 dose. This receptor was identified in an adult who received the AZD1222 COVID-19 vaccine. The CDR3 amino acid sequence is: CAWSVLGETQYF. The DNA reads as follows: TGTGCCTGGAGTGTACTTGGCGAGACCCAGTACTTC.